This T cell receptor (beta chain) was profiled in a study of OX40 agonist ivuxolimab in advanced cancers. Regarding the research as a whole: Ivuxolimab, which targeted the costimulatory receptor OX40 (CD134), was an agonistic, fully human IgG2 monoclonal antibody. Intravenous ivuxolimab was administered to patients every 2 weeks at six dose levels: 0.01, 0.1, 0.3, 1.5, 3 and 10 mg/kg. Among the approximately 54 dose-escalation patients, some 20 had hepatocellular carcinoma, approximately 15 melanoma, 9 renal cell carcinoma and 9 head and neck cancer. The dose-escalation cohort was around 83% male with a mean age of approximately 59 years, ranging from roughly 20 to 80. Prior anti-PD-1, anti-PD-L1 or anti-CTLA-4 therapy was permitted, and less than 45% of dose-escalation patients had received checkpoint inhibitors. Partial responses occurred in three dose-escalation patients, of whom one had hepatocellular carcinoma and two had cutaneous melanoma. The purpose of peripheral TCRbeta sequencing was to test whether ivuxolimab changed TCR sequence diversity and led to clonal T-cell expansion. The paper covers the monotherapy dose-escalation part of the phase I ivuxolimab trial, which included N ≈ 57 patients.

Worth noting for this clone: Its recognized antigen is unknown. No clone much larger than this one lies a single base away; base qualities are absent.

The full study reports these points: In partial responders in the 0.1-3.0 mg/kg groups, normalized peripheral clonal expansion was found to be among the lowest, especially among CD8+ T cells. Low levels of normalized T-cell clonal expansion were also seen in some patients who did not respond. After ivuxolimab, more expanded clones were found on average in CD8+ T cells than in CD4+ T cells. Which antigens the clonally expanded peripheral T cells were specific for was not determined. At doses of 0.1 to 3.0 mg/kg, clonal expansion of both CD4+ and CD8+ T cells in blood was seen between baseline and week 6.

Patients with a history of autoimmune disease or receiving systemic immunosuppression were excluded from the trial. Peripheral blood for TCR sequencing was collected from all dose cohorts at baseline, on cycle 4 day 1, and on cycle 7 day 1. The samples were taken from a phase I, first-in-human, multicenter, open-label dose-escalation trial of ivuxolimab. Adults with locally advanced or metastatic melanoma, renal cell carcinoma, hepatocellular carcinoma or head and neck squamous cell carcinoma were enrolled in the trial. Before TCR sequencing, CD4+ T cells and CD8+ T cells were sorted from peripheral blood as separate populations. Genomic DNA was isolated from the sorted cells so that the TCRbeta CDR3 region could be sequenced. The immunoSEQ Assay was used to sequence the TCRbeta CDR3 regions. The clones in this table, taken by TCRdb from immuneACCESS, are in-frame only. Not every clone is retained; where verified, under half of the shortfall comes from an unresolved V gene, and the cause of the rest is unknown. This sample gives fewer than 85,000 clones in total; 90% of them show up just once. The top ten constitute about 0.7% of the sample.

The germline V gene supplies CDR1 LGHNT and CDR2 FRNRAP. The CDR3 numbers 12 residues from cysteine through phenylalanine. Only the CDR3 DNA is retained, 36 bases long and in frame from the first base. The trim is 4 bases for V and 6 bases for J, with a gap of 7 bases between the germline ends. This TCR was recovered from an adult with an advanced solid tumor such as melanoma, head and neck, liver or kidney cancer. The source was CD4+ or CD8+ T cells sorted from blood, collected in a trial of the OX40 agonist ivuxolimab. The chain employs TRBV12-5 and TRBJ2-1, with TRBD1 tentatively as D gene (5 bases match). In nucleotides, the sequence is TGTGCTAGTGGTTCACAGGTCAATGAGCAGTTCTTC. Its protein reads: CASGSQVNEQFF.